These 5 T cell receptor beta chains were all obtained from the same sample, sequenced in a study of spatial heterogeneity in lung cancer (dated by TCRdb to between 2018 and 2021). The investigation overall reported the following: A correlation was observed between the number of expanded intratumoral alpha and beta TCRs and the tumor nonsynonymous mutation count.

For these TCRs, the target antigens are not known. The time point label, read with the paper, signifies: sample taken at primary tumor resection. The library was prepared using 5' RACE. These reads were obtained on a NextSeq 500. TCRdb itself trimmed the public reads at Q25 with fastp, ran MiXCR and retained productive beta chains. Merged by CDR3 protein, the rows form single entries marked with the most common genes and DNA. For this sample there are thousands of distinct CDR3 sequences; around 15% appear just once. The leading ten clones occupy around 10% of the sample. The sequencing here drew on lung tumor tissue, taken at surgery. These TCRs come from a female donor with early-stage non-small cell lung cancer.

The chain links TRBV28 to TRBJ2-3, with unresolved D. CDR1 and CDR2 from the germline V gene are MDHEN and SYDVKM. V lost 10 bases and J 2 bases, leaving 10 bases between the germline ends. This CDR3 is 12 amino acids long. The CDR3 DNA reads TGTGCCACCAGACGGACCACAGATACGCAGTATTTT. Protein product: CATRRTTDTQYF. The full variable domain, in which reference TRBV28 and TRBJ2-3 provide the parts outside the CDR3, is DVKVTQSSRYLVKRTGEKVFLECVQDMDHENMFWYRQDPGLGLRLIYFSYDVKMKEKGDIPEGYSVSREKKERFSLILESASTNQTSMYLCATRRTTDTQYFGPGTRLTVL.

CDR3 protein: CSALSGRVGYEQYF. In DNA, the CDR3 is TGCAGTGCTCTTAGCGGGAGGGTGGGCTACGAGCAGTACTTC. This chain joins TRBV20-1 and TRBJ2-7; 11 positions agree with TRBD2. Germline V gives CDR1 DFQATT, CDR2 SNEGSKA (reference sequence). Trimming took 5 bases from V and 3 from J; bases not matched to a gene: 6. The CDR3 loop spans 14 amino acids.

Relative to its sample, this clonotype is medium-sized (0.01 to 0.1%). The gene calls are TRBV27 and TRBJ1-5; TRBD1 aligns across 9 bases. This CDR3 is built from 14 residues. The germline CDR1 and CDR2 sequences are MNHEY and SMNVEV (reference sequence). V lost 3 bases to trimming and J lost 7 bases; unmatched junction nucleotides: 4. The CDR3 region is CASSFGTGNQPQHF. The CDR3 DNA follows: TGTGCCAGCAGTTTCGGGACAGGGAACCAGCCCCAGCATTTT.

This clonotype was picked up many times. The chain recombines TRBV20-1 with TRBJ1-4; D perhaps matches TRBD1 (5 bases). V was shortened by 6 bases and J by 4 bases, with 15 bases between the two germline ends. Germline CDR1 DFQATT, CDR2 SNEGSKA (reference sequence). The length of the CDR3 is 14 residues. The chain's CDR3 is CSASPGLINEKLFF. CDR3 DNA: TGCAGTGCGAGTCCGGGACTAATTAATGAAAAACTGTTTTTT.

This clonotype is medium-sized by share. The chain combines TRBV3-1 with TRBJ1-5; D uncertain. The germline gives CDR1 LGHDT, CDR2 YNNKEL (reference sequence). Trimming cost V 3 bases and J 0 bases, with 9 bases left between them. This CDR3 comprises 15 residues. CDR3: CASSHGTYSNQPQHF. In nucleotides, the CDR3 is TGTGCCAGCAGCCACGGTACCTATAGCAATCAGCCCCAGCATTTT.